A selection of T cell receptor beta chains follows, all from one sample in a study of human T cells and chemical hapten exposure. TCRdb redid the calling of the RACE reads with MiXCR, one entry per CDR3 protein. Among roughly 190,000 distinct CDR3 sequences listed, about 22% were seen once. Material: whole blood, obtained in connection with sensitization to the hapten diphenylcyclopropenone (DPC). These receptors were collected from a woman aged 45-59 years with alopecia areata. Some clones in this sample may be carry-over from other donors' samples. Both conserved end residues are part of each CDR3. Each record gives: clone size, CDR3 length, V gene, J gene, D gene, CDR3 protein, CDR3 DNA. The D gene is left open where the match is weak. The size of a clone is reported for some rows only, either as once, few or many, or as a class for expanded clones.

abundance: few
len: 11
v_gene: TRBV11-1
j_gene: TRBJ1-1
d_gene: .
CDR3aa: CASSANTEAFF
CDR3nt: TGTGCCAGCAGCGCGAACACTGAAGCTTTCTTT

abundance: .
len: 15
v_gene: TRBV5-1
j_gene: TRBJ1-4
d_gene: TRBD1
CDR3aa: CASSFDRGANEKLFF
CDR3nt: TGCGCCAGCAGCTTCGACAGGGGTGCTAATGAAAAACTGTTTTTT

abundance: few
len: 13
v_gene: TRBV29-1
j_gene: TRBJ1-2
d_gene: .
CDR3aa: CSRTAWVDYGYTF
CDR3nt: TGCAGCCGAACCGCATGGGTTGACTATGGCTACACCTTC

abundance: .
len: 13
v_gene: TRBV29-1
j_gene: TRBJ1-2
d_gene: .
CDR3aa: CSVAWNPYNGYTF
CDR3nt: TGCAGCGTTGCATGGAACCCTTATAATGGCTACACCTTC

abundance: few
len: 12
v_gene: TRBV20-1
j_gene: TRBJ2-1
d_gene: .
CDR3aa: CSARVRSYEQFF
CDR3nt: TGCAGTGCTAGAGTAAGAAGCTACGAGCAGTTCTTC

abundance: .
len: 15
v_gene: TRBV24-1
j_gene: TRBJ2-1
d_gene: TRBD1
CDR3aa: CATSDPSTGGNEQFF
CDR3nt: TGTGCCACCAGTGACCCCTCGACAGGGGGCAATGAGCAGTTCTTC

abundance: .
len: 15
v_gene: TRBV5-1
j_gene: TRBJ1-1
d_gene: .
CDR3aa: CASSFGWGATTEAFF
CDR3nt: TGCGCCAGCAGCTTTGGATGGGGGGCTACCACTGAAGCTTTCTTT

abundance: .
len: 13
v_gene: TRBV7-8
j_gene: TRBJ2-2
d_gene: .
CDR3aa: CASSLETFGELFF
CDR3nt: TGTGCCAGCAGCTTAGAGACTTTCGGGGAGCTGTTTTTT

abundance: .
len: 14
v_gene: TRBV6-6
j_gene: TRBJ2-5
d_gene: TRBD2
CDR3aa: CASSYLTSGETQYF
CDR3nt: TGTGCCAGCAGTTACTTGACTAGCGGGGAGACCCAGTACTTC

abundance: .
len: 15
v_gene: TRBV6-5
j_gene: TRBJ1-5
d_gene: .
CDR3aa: CASSHAPRGNQPQHF
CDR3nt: TGTGCCAGCAGTCACGCCCCCAGGGGCAATCAGCCCCAGCATTTT

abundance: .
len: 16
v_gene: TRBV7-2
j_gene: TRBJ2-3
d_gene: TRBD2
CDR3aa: CASSLRLAGITDTQYF
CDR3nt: TGTGCCAGCAGCCTCCGACTAGCGGGGATCACAGATACGCAGTATTTT

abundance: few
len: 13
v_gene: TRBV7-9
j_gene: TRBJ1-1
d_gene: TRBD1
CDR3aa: CASSLGQGAVAFF
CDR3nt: TGTGCCAGCAGCTTAGGGCAGGGGGCCGTAGCTTTCTTT

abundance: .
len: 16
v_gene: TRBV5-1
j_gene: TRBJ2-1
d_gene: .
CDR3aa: CASSLVRGRAYNEQFF
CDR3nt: TGCGCCAGCAGCTTGGTTCGGGGCAGGGCATACAATGAGCAGTTCTTC

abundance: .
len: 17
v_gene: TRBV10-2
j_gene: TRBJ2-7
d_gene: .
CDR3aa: CASSESFLREPGDEQYF
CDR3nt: TGCGCCAGCAGTGAGTCTTTTTTGCGGGAACCCGGGGACGAGCAGTACTTC

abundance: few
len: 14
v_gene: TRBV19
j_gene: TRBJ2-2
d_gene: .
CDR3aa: CASSISQLDGELFF
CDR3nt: TGTGCCAGTAGTATATCGCAGCTAGACGGGGAGCTGTTTTTT

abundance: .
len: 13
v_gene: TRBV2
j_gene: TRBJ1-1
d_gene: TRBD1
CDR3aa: CASGRGLNTEAFF
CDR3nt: TGTGCCAGCGGCAGGGGGCTGAACACTGAAGCTTTCTTT